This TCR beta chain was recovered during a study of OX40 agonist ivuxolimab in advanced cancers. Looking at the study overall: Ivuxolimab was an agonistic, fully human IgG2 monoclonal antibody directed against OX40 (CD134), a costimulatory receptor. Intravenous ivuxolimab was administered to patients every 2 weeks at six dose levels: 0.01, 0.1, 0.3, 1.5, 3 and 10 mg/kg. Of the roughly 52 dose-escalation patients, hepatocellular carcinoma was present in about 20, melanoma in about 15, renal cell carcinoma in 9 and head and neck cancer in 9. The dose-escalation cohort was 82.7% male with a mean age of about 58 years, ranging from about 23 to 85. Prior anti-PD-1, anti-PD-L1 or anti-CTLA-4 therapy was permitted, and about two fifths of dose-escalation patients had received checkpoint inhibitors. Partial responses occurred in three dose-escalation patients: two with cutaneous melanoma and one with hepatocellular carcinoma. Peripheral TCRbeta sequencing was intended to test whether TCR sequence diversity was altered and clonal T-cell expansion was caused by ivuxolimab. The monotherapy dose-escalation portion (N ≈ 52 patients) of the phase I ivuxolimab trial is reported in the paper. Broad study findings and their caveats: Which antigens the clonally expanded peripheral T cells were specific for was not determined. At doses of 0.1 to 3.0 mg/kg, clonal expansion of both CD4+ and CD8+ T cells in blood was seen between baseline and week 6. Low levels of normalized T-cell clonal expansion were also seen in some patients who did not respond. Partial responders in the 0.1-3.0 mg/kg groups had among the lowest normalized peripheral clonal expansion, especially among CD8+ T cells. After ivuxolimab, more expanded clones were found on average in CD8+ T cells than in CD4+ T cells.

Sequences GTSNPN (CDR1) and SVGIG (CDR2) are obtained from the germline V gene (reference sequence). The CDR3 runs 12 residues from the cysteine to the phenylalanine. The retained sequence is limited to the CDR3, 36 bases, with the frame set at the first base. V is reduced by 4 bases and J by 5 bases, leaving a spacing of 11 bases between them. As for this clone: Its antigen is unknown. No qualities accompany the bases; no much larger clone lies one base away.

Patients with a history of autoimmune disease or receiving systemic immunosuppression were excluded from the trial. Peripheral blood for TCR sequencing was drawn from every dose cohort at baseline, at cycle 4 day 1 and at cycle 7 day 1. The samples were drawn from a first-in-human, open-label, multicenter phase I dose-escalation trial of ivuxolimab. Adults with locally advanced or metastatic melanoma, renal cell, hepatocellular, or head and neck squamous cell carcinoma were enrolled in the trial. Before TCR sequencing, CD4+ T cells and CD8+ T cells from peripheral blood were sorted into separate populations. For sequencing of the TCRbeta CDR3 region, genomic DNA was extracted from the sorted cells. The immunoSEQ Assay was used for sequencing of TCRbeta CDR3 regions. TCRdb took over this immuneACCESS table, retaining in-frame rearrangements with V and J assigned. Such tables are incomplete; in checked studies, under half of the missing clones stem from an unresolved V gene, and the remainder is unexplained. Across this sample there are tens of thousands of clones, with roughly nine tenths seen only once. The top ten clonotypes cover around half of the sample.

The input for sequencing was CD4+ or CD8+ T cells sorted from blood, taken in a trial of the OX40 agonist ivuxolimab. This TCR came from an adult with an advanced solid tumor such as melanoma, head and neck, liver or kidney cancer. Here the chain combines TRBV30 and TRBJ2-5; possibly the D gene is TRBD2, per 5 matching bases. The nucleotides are TGTGCCTGGAATTCCGAGCGGGAGACCCAGTACTTC. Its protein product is CAWNSERETQYF.